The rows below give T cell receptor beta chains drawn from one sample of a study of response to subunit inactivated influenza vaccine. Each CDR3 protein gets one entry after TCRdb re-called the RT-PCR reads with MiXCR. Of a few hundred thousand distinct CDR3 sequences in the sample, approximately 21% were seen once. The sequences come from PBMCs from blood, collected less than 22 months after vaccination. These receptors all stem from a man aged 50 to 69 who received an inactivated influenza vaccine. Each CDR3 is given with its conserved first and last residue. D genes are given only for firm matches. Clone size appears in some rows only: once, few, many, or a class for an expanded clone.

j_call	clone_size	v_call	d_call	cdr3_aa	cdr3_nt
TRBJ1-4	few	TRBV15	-	CATSREGGRNNEKLFF	TGTGCCACCAGCAGAGAGGGGGGGCGGAATAATGAAAAACTGTTTTTT
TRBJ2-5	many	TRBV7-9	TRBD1	CASSLLSTGIQETQYF	TGTGCCAGCAGCTTATTGTCGACAGGGATCCAAGAGACCCAGTACTTC
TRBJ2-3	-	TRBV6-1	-	CASSEPGAKSTDTQYF	TGTGCCAGCAGTGAGCCAGGGGCTAAGTCTACAGATACGCAGTATTTT
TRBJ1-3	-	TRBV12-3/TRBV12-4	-	CASSLVPGNTIYF	TGTGCCAGCAGTTTAGTCCCTGGAAACACCATATATTTT
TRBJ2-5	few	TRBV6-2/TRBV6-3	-	CASSYSLARLTETQYF	TGTGCCAGCAGTTACTCTCTGGCCCGACTGACAGAGACCCAGTACTTC
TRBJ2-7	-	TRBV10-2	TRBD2	CATRPRGVPYEQYF	TGCGCCACCAGACCCCGGGGGGTACCCTACGAGCAGTACTTC
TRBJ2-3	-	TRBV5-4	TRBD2	CASSLAVLLAGQTSTDTQYF	TGTGCCAGCAGCTTGGCCGTGTTGCTAGCGGGACAAACTAGCACAGATACGCAGTATTTT
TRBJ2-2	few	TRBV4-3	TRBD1	CASSQEQGAGELFF	TGCGCCAGCAGCCAAGAACAGGGGGCGGGGGAGCTGTTTTTT
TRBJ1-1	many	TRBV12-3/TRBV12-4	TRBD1	CASSSQGPGTEAFF	TGTGCCAGCAGTTCACAGGGGCCGGGCACTGAAGCTTTCTTT
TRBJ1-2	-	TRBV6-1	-	CAIVLFMAYGYTF	TGTGCCATCGTTCTGTTTATGGCCTATGGCTACACCTTC
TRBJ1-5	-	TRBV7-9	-	CASRGAGEGQPQHF	TGTGCCAGCAGAGGCGCCGGGGAGGGGCAGCCCCAGCATTTT
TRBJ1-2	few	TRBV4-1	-	CASSQGGQGGYGYTF	TGCGCCAGCAGCCAAGGAGGGCAGGGAGGCTATGGCTACACCTTC
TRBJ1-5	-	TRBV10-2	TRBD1	CASNVGQGSNQPQHF	TGCGCCAGCAACGTGGGACAGGGTAGCAATCAGCCCCAGCATTTT
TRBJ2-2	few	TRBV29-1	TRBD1	CSARDSNTGELFF	TGCAGCGCCCGGGACAGTAACACCGGGGAGCTGTTTTTT